These 28 T cell receptor beta chains originate from one sample sequenced in a study of shared clonotypes between healthy human individuals. Only in-frame clones appear in the TCRdb table, and some are missing; sequencing was by immunoSEQ multiplex PCR. The table lists hundreds of thousands of clones, 92% of them singletons. CD45RO-negative, CCR7-selected cells formed the naive CD8 fraction, which excluded terminally differentiated effector memory CD45RA+ cells. Sequences were obtained from naive CD8+ T cells sorted from blood. The receptor source for this set is a man aged 25-45 years in good health.

This rearrangement joins TRBV28 to TRBJ1-5; D gene unclear. CDR1 and CDR2 from the germline V gene are MDHEN and SYDVKM. Trimming left V 3 bases short and J 3 bases short, with 12 bases between. The CDR3 runs 15 residues. The CDR3 DNA follows: TGTGCCAGCAGTTTGACACGCTTTGACAATCAGCCCCAGCATTTT. Its translation: CASSLTRFDNQPQHF.

In DNA form, the CDR3 reads TGTGCCAGCAGCACAGCTCCTAGCGGGACCTACGAGCAGTACTTC. Protein: CASSTAPSGTYEQYF. The rearrangement links TRBV5-4 to TRBJ2-7; 9 nucleotides match TRBD2. The germline gives CDR1 SGHNT, CDR2 YYREEE (reference sequence). The CDR3 is 15 amino acids. V shed 4 bases and J 2 bases; nucleotides not matched to a gene: 7.

The chain is built from TRBV12-5 and TRBJ2-1; 10 bases line up with TRBD2. This CDR3 comprises 16 residues. The trim removed 5 bases at V and 9 bases at J, leaving 13 bases unmatched. CDR1 and CDR2 (germline): LGHNT, FRNRAP. The CDR3, as DNA: TGTGCTAGTGGTGGGGGAGCTAGCGGGAGTGTCGGTGAGCAGTTCTTC. Protein sequence: CASGGGASGSVGEQFF.

The rearrangement uses TRBV9 and TRBJ2-2; D is possibly TRBD1 or TRBD2 (5 bases each). Germline V gene sequence: CDR1 SGDLS, CDR2 YYNGEE. This CDR3 is 14 amino acids long. The V end was cut by 3 bases, the J end by 6 bases, with 12 bases between. CDR3 DNA sequence: TGTGCCAGCAGCGGCCCCGGGACCTCCGGGGAGCTGTTTTTT. Its protein product is CASSGPGTSGELFF.

Concerning this clone: Other DNA sequences from this sample encode an identical CDR3 as well. The V call is TRBV6-4, the J call TRBJ2-2; 14 positions match TRBD2. The CDR3 runs to 15 residues. From germline, CDR1 is MRHNA and CDR2 SNTAGT. CDR3 sequence reads: CASGLAGGNTGELFF. CDR3 in DNA: TGTGCTAGCGGACTAGCGGGAGGGAACACCGGGGAGCTGTTTTTT.

The chain uses TRBV7-9 and TRBJ2-1; D may be TRBD2 (6 bases). The V gene's germline CDR1 is SEHNR and CDR2 FQNEAQ (reference sequence). The CDR3 totals 14 residues. Trimming stripped 1 base from V and 6 bases from J, with 10 bases between. The CDR3 DNA follows: TGTGCCAGCAGCTTAGTTTCTAGCGCCAATGAGCAGTTCTTC. Its protein product is CASSLVSSANEQFF.

This chain joins TRBV19 and TRBJ2-3, with TRBD1 identical over 12 bases. The length of the CDR3 is 15 residues. Germline assignment: CDR1 LNHDA and CDR2 SQIVND (reference sequence). The V gene end was trimmed by 6 bases and the J gene end by 5 bases; junction bases not matched to a gene: 6. CDR3 protein: CASRRGQGARDTQYF. The CDR3 DNA is TGTGCCAGTAGGAGGGGACAGGGGGCTAGAGATACGCAGTATTTT.

This sequence joins TRBV5-4 and TRBJ2-7; D is undetermined. There are 11 residues in the CDR3. Trimming pared 4 bases from V and 7 bases from J, leaving 9 bases between. The germline V gene has CDR1 SGHNT and CDR2 YYREEE (reference sequence). The CDR3 region has the DNA TGTGCCAGCAGCGTTGGGCTGGAGCAGTACTTC. Protein: CASSVGLEQYF.

V usage is TRBV15 and J usage is TRBJ2-1, with 8 bases matching TRBD2. Germline trimming cut 1 base from V and 4 bases from J; bases unmatched to any gene: 3. CDR1 and CDR2 from the germline V gene are LNHNV and YYDKDF (reference sequence). The CDR3 is 15 residues long. The CDR3 sequence: CATSRGREVYNEQFF. The CDR3, as DNA: TGTGCCACCAGCAGAGGGCGGGAGGTTTACAATGAGCAGTTCTTC.

The CDR3 region has the DNA TGTGCCAGCAGTTACTCGAGGCCTGGCACCTACGAGCAGTACTTC. It encodes CASSYSRPGTYEQYF. The rearrangement uses TRBV6-5 and TRBJ2-7; D unclear. The CDR3 covers 15 residues. Looked up from germline, CDR1 is MNHEY and CDR2 is SVGAGI. V was pared by 0 bases and J by 2 bases, with 11 bases between.

This clone was picked up a small number of times. The CDR3 region is CASRGRDTYEQYF. CDR3 DNA sequence: TGTGCCAGTCGAGGGCGGGACACCTACGAGCAGTACTTC. The chain employs TRBV7-9 and TRBJ2-7; the D gene could be TRBD1 or TRBD2 (6 bases each). V was shortened by 9 bases and J by 2 bases, with 14 bases between the two germline ends. This CDR3 contains 13 residues. Germline CDR1 reads SEHNR; CDR2 reads FQNEAQ (reference sequence).

This clone was observed once. V is TRBV29-1 and J is TRBJ2-1; D remains unclear. Germline CDR1 is SQVTM and CDR2 is ANQGSEA. V lost 7 bases and J 6 bases, leaving 13 bases between the germline ends. This CDR3 region has 12 residues. This CDR3 reads CSAPARGNEQFF. DNA of the CDR3: TGCAGCGCCCCGGCGCGCGGCAATGAGCAGTTCTTC.

V is TRBV5-7 and J is TRBJ2-7; TRBD1 aligns across 7 bases. TRBV5-7 falls under the ORF class, with uncertain function. This CDR3 has 15 residues. Trimming removed 4 bases from V and 0 bases from J; junction bases left unmatched: 7. This chain's CDR3 is CASSGHRGFSYEQYF. The CDR3 nucleotides read TGTGCCAGCAGCGGGCACAGGGGATTCTCCTACGAGCAGTACTTC.

The genes are TRBV7-9 and TRBJ2-7, with TRBD2 matching 11 bases. The germline V gene has CDR1 SEHNR and CDR2 FQNEAQ (reference sequence). The CDR3 spans 15 residues. The junction had 7 bases not matched to a gene; V was cut back by 5 bases and J by 4 bases. CDR3 loop: CASSPPTSGSYEQYF. Here the CDR3 DNA reads TGTGCCAGCAGCCCTCCCACTAGCGGGAGTTACGAGCAGTACTTC.

The CDR3 loop reads CASSDFAGRNQPQHF. The CDR3 DNA follows: TGTGCCAGCAGTGACTTCGCAGGGCGTAATCAGCCCCAGCATTTT. The chain couples TRBV6-1 to TRBJ1-5; maybe TRBD1 (5 bases). The CDR3 spans 15 residues. The germline gives CDR1 MNHNS, CDR2 SASEGT. V was clipped by 3 bases and J by 4 bases, with 13 bases between them.

The V and J genes are TRBV13 and TRBJ2-7; D is undetermined. Per the germline V gene, CDR1 is PRHDT and CDR2 is FYEKMQ (reference sequence). V lost 4 bases and J 7 bases, leaving 11 bases between the germline ends. The CDR3 sequence is 12 residues long. CDR3 protein: CASSSLPREQYF. For the CDR3, the DNA is TGTGCCAGCAGCTCTCTCCCCCGGGAGCAGTACTTC.

This clone was counted once. The J gene is TRBJ2-3, the V gene TRBV6-6, with D possibly matching TRBD2 (6 bases). The ends were cut back, 5 bases at V and 6 bases at J, with 15 bases in the middle. Germline V gene sequence: CDR1 MNHNY, CDR2 SVGAGI (reference sequence). The CDR3 totals 14 residues. The CDR3 sequence is CASSTGLDEDTQYF. The CDR3 bases are TGTGCCAGCAGTACGGGACTCGATGAGGATACGCAGTATTTT.

V usage is TRBV12-5 and J usage is TRBJ2-2; a possible D gene is TRBD1 (6 bases). Trimming removed 0 bases from V and 4 bases from J, with 9 bases in between. CDR1 is LGHNT and CDR2 is FRNRAP in the germline V gene. CDR3 size: 15 residues. The CDR3 DNA reads TGTGCTAGTGGTTTGGTACAGGGAAGCACCGGGGAGCTGTTTTTT. Translated, it gives CASGLVQGSTGELFF.

The chain carries TRBV29-1 and TRBJ2-5; D unclear. The length of the CDR3 is 11 residues. The V gene's germline CDR1 is SQVTM and CDR2 ANQGSEA. V was cut by 2 bases and J by 5 bases, with 6 bases left in between. The CDR3 sequence: CSVELGETQYF. CDR3 bases: TGCAGCGTTGAACTAGGCGAGACCCAGTACTTC.

The table lists this clone with a count of one. The genes are TRBV11-2 and TRBJ2-1, with 12 bases identical to TRBD2. Germline V gene data show CDR1 as SGHAT and CDR2 as FQNNGV. This CDR3 region has 17 residues. V lost 5 bases, J lost 6 bases, and 11 bases stayed unmatched. The CDR3 coding sequence is TGTGCCAGCAGCCCAACCGAGGGACTAGCGGGCCGCAATGAGCAGTTCTTC. Its protein product is CASSPTEGLAGRNEQFF.

V gene TRBV15 combines with J gene TRBJ2-3; 8 nucleotides match TRBD2. CDR1 is LNHNV and CDR2 is YYDKDF in the germline V gene (reference sequence). The CDR3 length is 18 residues. V lost 1 base and J lost 0; bases outside the gene matches: 9. The CDR3 is CATSRGIRASGSTDTQYF. The CDR3 bases are TGTGCCACCAGCAGAGGGATAAGAGCTAGCGGGAGCACAGATACGCAGTATTTT.

The chain combines TRBV27 with TRBJ2-2, with D perhaps TRBD2 (6 bases). The germline CDR1 and CDR2 sequences are MNHEY and SMNVEV (reference sequence). Trimming removed 7 bases at V and 6 bases at J, with 12 bases between. The CDR3 contains 13 residues. The CDR3 DNA sequence: TGTGCCAGCAAGGGGACGGGGGCCGGGGAGCTGTTTTTT. Translating it yields CASKGTGAGELFF.

The genes are TRBV5-6 and TRBJ2-2, with TRBD2 matching 15 bases. The CDR3 sequence is 18 residues long. Germline assignment: CDR1 SGHDT and CDR2 YYEEEE. V was pared by 2 bases and J by 8 bases, with 10 bases of the junction left unmatched. The CDR3 protein is CASSLGLAGGPIPGELFF. CDR3 DNA: TGTGCCAGCAGCTTAGGACTAGCGGGAGGGCCCATACCGGGGGAGCTGTTTTTT.

The chain uses TRBV7-9 and TRBJ2-7; weak D call: TRBD2 (6 bases). CDR3 size: 14 residues. CDR1 is SEHNR and CDR2 is FQNEAQ in the germline V gene (reference sequence). The ends were cut back, 0 bases at V and 4 bases at J, with 10 bases in the middle. In DNA form, the CDR3 reads TGTGCCAGCAGCTTAGCGCCTAGCGAGTACGAGCAGTACTTC. The encoded protein is CASSLAPSEYEQYF.

J is TRBJ2-7 and V is TRBV29-1; D uncertain. Germline CDR1 is SQVTM and CDR2 is ANQGSEA. The CDR3 sequence is 12 residues long. Deletions cut 0 bases from V and 2 bases from J, with 5 bases between. In DNA form, the CDR3 reads TGCAGCGTTGAAGATCAAACCTACGAGCAGTACTTC. Encoded protein: CSVEDQTYEQYF.

The chain links TRBV19 to TRBJ2-1; no clear D. V lost 5 bases, J lost 0 bases, and 11 bases lay in between. Per the germline V gene, CDR1 is LNHDA and CDR2 is SQIVND (reference sequence). The CDR3 sequence is 15 residues long. The CDR3 DNA follows: TGTGCCAGTAGTTCTGCGGAGAACTCCTACAATGAGCAGTTCTTC. Translated, it gives CASSSAENSYNEQFF.

This clone has a single count. This sequence joins TRBV7-2 and TRBJ2-1; D is unresolved. V was clipped by 2 bases and J by 2 bases, with 4 bases between them. The CDR3 has 13 amino acids. Germline V gene lookup returns CDR1 SGHTA and CDR2 FQGNSA. CDR3 residues: CASSLYAYNEQFF. CDR3 coding DNA: TGTGCCAGCAGCTTATATGCCTACAATGAGCAGTTCTTC.

The rearrangement links TRBV12-5 to TRBJ1-1, with D possibly being TRBD1 (5 bases). CDR1 and CDR2 from the germline V gene are LGHNT and FRNRAP. The CDR3 runs 16 residues. The ends were cut back, 2 bases at V and 4 bases at J, with 17 bases in the middle. The DNA of the CDR3 is TGTGCTAGTGGTTTGACCCGTAGCAGGGTCGCCACTGAAGCTTTCTTT. Its translation: CASGLTRSRVATEAFF.